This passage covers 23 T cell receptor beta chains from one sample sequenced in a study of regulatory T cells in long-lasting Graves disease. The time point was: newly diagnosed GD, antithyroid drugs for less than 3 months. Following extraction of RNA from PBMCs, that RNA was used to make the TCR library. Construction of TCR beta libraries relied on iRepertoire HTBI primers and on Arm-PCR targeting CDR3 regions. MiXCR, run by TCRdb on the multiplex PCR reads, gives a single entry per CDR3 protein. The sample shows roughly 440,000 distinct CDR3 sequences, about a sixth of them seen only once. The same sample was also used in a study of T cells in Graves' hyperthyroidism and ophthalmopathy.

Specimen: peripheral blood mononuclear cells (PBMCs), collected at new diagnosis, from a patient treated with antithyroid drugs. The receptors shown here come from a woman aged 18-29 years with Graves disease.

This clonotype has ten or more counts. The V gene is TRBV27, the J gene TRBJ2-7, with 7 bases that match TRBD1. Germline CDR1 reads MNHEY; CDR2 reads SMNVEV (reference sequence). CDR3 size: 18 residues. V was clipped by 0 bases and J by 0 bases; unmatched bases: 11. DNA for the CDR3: TGTGCCAGCAGTTTATCTAGGCCGGGACAGCCTTTCTCCTACGAGCAGTACTTC. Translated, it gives CASSLSRPGQPFSYEQYF.

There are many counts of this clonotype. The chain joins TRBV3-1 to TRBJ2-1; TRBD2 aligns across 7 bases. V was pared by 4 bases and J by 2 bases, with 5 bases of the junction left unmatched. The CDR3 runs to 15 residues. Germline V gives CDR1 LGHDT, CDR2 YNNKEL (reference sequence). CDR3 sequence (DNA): TGTGCCAGCAGCCGGAGCGGGAACCCCTACAATGAGCAGTTCTTC. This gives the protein CASSRSGNPYNEQFF.

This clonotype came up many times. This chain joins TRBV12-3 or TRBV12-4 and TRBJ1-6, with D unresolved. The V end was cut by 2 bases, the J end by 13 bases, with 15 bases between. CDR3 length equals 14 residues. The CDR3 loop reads CASSLQVRRAPLHF. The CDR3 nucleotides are TGTGCCAGCAGTTTACAGGTCAGAAGGGCGCCCCTCCACTTT.

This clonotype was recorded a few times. CDR3 loop: CATSRGREVGGELFF. The DNA of the CDR3 is TGTGCCACCAGCAGAGGTCGGGAGGTCGGCGGGGAGCTGTTTTTT. The gene calls are TRBV15 and TRBJ2-2, with 7 bases matching TRBD2. The V segment lost 1 base and the J segment 7 bases; nucleotides outside the gene matches: 6. Germline CDR1 is LNHNV and CDR2 is YYDKDF (reference sequence). The CDR3 consists of 15 residues.

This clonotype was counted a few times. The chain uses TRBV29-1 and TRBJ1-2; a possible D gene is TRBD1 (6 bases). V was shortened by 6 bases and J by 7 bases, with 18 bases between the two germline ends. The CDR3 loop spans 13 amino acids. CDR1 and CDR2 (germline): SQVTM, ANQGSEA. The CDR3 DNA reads TGCAGCGTGGATGCCCAGGGGTTTGGTGGCTACACCTTC. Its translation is CSVDAQGFGGYTF.

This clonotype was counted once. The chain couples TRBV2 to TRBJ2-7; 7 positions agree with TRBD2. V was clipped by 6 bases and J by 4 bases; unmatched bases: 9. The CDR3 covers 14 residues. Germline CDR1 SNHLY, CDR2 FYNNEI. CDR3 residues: CASSANSGKYEQYF. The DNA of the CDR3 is TGTGCCAGCAGCGCCAACAGCGGGAAGTACGAGCAGTACTTC.

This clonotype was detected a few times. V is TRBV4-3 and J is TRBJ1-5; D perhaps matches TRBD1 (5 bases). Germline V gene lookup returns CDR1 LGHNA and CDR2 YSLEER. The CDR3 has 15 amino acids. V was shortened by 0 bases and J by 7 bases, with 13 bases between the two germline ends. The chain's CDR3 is CASSQDGAGRQPQHF. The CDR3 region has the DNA TGCGCCAGCAGCCAAGATGGGGCAGGGCGACAGCCCCAGCATTTT.

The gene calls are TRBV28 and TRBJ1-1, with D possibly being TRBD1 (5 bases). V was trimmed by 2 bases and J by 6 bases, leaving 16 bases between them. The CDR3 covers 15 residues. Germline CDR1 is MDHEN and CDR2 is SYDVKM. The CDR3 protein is CASSLRGGTRSEAFF. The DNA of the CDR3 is TGTGCCAGCAGTTTACGGGGGGGGACGCGCTCTGAAGCTTTCTTT.

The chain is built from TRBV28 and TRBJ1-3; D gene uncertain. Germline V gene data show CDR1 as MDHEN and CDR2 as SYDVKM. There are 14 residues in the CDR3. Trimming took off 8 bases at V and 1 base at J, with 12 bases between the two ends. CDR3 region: CASRTAQSGNTIYF. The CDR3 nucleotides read TGTGCCAGCCGTACAGCACAATCTGGAAACACCATATATTTT. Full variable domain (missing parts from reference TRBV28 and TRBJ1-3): DVKVTQSSRYLVKRTGEKVFLECVQDMDHENMFWYRQDPGLGLRLIYFSYDVKMKEKGDIPEGYSVSREKKERFSLILESASTNQTSMYLCASRTAQSGNTIYFGEGSWLTVV.

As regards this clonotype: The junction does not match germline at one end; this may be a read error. CDR3 DNA: TGTGCCAGCAGCTCCCCGGACAGGGCTAACGAGCAGTACTTC. It encodes CASSSPDRANEQYF. The chain uses TRBV5-1 and TRBJ2-7; TRBD1 agrees at 8 bases. The CDR3 runs to 14 residues. Looked up from germline, CDR1 is SGHRS and CDR2 is YFSETQ.

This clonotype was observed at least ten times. The CDR3 region is CSARTSGRRAEQFF. The CDR3 nucleotides read TGCAGTGCTAGAACCAGCGGGAGGAGGGCTGAGCAGTTCTTC. The V call is TRBV20-1, the J call TRBJ2-1; 9 positions match TRBD2. Trimming took 2 bases from V and 9 from J; bases not matched to a gene: 8. The CDR3 extends over 14 amino acids. CDR1 is DFQATT and CDR2 is SNEGSKA in the germline V gene (reference sequence).

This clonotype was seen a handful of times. The CDR3 here is CASSYSSGAPNTGELFF. As DNA, the CDR3 is TGTGCCAGCAGTTACTCGAGTGGAGCTCCGAACACCGGGGAGCTGTTTTTT. The chain employs TRBV6-2 or TRBV6-3 and TRBJ2-2; D is unclear. The germline V gene encodes CDR1 MNHEY and CDR2 SVGEGT. V lost 0 bases, J lost 0 bases, and 11 bases lay in between. The CDR3 loop spans 17 amino acids.

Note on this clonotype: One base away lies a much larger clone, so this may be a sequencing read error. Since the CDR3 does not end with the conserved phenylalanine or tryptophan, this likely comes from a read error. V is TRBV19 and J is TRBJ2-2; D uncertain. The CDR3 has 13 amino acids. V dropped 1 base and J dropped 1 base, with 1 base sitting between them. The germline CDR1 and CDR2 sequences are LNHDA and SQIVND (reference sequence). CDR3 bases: TGTGCCAGTAGTATAGGGAACACCGGGGAGCTGTTTTTA. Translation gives CASSIGNTGELFL.

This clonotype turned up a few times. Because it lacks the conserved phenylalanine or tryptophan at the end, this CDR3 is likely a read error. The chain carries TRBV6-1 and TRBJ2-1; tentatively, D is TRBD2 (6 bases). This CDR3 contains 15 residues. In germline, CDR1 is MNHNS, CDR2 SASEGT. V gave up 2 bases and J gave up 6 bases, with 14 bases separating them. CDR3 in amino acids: CASSERVAAINEQFL. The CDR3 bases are TGTGCCAGCAGTGAAAGGGTAGCGGCAATCAATGAGCAGTTCCTC.

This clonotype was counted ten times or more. The CDR3 nucleotides read TGTGCCTGGACTCAGGGATCCTATGGCTACACCTTC. This gives the protein CAWTQGSYGYTF. The chain joins TRBV30 to TRBJ1-2; D possibly corresponds to TRBD1 (5 bases). The length of the CDR3 is 12 residues. Trimming shortened V by 4 bases and J by 4 bases, and 10 bases separated the two germline ends. Germline V gene lookup returns CDR1 GTSNPN and CDR2 SVGIG (reference sequence).

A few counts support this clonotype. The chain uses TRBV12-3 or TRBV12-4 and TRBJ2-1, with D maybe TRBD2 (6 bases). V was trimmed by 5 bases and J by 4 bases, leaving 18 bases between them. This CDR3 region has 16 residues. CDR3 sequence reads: CASSGPVGTPYNEQFF. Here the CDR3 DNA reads TGTGCCAGCAGTGGGCCGGTCGGGACTCCATACAATGAGCAGTTCTTC.

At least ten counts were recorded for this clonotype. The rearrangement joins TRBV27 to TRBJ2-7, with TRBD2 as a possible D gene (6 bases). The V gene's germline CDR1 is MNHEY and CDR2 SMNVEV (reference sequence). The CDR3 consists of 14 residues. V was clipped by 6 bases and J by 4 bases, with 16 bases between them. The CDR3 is CASRILARAYEQYF. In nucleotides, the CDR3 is TGTGCCAGCAGAATTCTAGCGAGAGCTTACGAGCAGTACTTC.

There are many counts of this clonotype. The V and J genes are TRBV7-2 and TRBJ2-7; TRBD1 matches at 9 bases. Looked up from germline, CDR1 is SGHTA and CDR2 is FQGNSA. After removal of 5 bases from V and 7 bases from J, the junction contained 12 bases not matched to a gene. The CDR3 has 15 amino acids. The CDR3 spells CASSTSGGQGREQYF. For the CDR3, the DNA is TGTGCCAGCAGCACTAGTGGGGGACAGGGACGGGAGCAGTACTTC.

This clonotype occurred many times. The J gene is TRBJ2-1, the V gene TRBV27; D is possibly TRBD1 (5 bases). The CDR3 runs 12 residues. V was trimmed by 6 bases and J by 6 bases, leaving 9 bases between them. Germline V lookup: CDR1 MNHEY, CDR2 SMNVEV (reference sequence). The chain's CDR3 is CASSLRGNEQFF. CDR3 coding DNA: TGTGCCAGCAGCTTAAGGGGCAATGAGCAGTTCTTC.

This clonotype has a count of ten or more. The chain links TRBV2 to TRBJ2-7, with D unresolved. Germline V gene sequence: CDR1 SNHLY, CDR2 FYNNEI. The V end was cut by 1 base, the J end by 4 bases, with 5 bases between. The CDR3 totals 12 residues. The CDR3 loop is CASSEDLYEQYF. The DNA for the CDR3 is TGTGCCAGCAGTGAAGATCTGTACGAGCAGTACTTC.

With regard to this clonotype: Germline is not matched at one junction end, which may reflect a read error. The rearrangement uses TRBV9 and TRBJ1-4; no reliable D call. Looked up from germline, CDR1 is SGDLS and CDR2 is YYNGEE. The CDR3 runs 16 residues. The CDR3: CAGSPGGLASNEKLFF. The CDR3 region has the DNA TGTGCCGGCAGCCCCGGAGGATTGGCGTCTAATGAAAAACTGTTTTTT. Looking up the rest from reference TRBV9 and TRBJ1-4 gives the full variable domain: DSGVTQTPKHLITATGQRVTLRCSPRSGDLSVYWYQQSLDQGLQFLIQYYNGEERAKGNILERFSAQQFPDLHSELNLSSLELGDSALYFCAGSPGGLASNEKLFFGSGTQLSVL.

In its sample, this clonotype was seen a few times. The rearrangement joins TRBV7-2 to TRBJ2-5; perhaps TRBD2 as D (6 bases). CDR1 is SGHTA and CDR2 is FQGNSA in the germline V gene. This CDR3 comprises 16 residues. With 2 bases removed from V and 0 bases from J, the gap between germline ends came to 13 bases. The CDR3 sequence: CASSLLGGPDQETQYF. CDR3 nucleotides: TGTGCCAGCAGCTTACTCGGAGGGCCGGACCAAGAGACCCAGTACTTC.

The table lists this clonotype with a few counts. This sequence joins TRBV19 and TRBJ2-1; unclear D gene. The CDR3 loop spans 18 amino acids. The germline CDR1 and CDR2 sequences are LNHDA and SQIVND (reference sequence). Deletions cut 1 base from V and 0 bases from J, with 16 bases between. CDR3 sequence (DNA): TGTGCCAGTAGTATAGGTCTGAACTTCCAGAGCTCCTACAATGAGCAGTTCTTC. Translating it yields CASSIGLNFQSSYNEQFF.